The 20 T cell receptor beta chains listed next were all sequenced from one sample in a study of T cells after yellow fever vaccination. TCRdb reprocessed the 5' RACE reads with MiXCR, giving one entry per CDR3 protein. The table lists over 100,000 distinct CDR3 sequences, 7% to 8.5% of them singletons, with about 25% in the top ten. Sample: CD8+ T cells sorted from PBMCs, taken 45 days after the yellow fever booster vaccination. The receptors shown here come from a man in his thirties or forties who received the YFV17D yellow fever vaccine.

At least ten counts were recorded for this clonotype. V and J are TRBV20-1 and TRBJ2-1, with a tentative D call TRBD2 (6 bases). CDR1 is DFQATT, CDR2 SNEGSKA, per germline (reference sequence). Trimming cost V 1 base and J 4 bases, with 11 bases left between them. This CDR3 is 14 amino acids long. The CDR3 spells CSARAGGIYNEQFF. The DNA for the CDR3 is TGCAGTGCTAGAGCGGGCGGGATTTACAATGAGCAGTTCTTC.

In this sample, this clonotype turned up many times. The chain combines TRBV7-2 with TRBJ1-4, with a tentative D call TRBD1 (5 bases). From germline, CDR1 is SGHTA and CDR2 FQGNSA. The CDR3 runs to 17 residues. Between the trimmed V and J ends, which lost 5 bases and 6 bases, there was a span of 22 bases. The CDR3 DNA follows: TGTGCCAGCAGCCTCAGGGACGTCGGGGCCCTAGATGAAAAACTGTTTTTT. As protein: CASSLRDVGALDEKLFF.

This clonotype was counted many times. The chain employs TRBV27 and TRBJ2-7; TRBD2 aligns across 11 bases. The CDR3 totals 18 residues. CDR1 and CDR2 from the germline V gene are MNHEY and SMNVEV (reference sequence). The trim removed 5 bases at V and 2 bases at J, leaving 14 bases unmatched. The CDR3 nucleotides are TGTGCCAGCAGTGGACTAGCGGGCACCATCGGTGAGCCCTACGAGCAGTACTTC. It translates to CASSGLAGTIGEPYEQYF.

This clonotype came up many times. This chain connects TRBV24-1 to TRBJ2-2; D gene uncertain. The germline V gene has CDR1 KGHDR and CDR2 SFDVKD. V was cut by 1 base and J by 0 bases, with 8 bases left in between. The CDR3 totals 16 residues. The CDR3 bases are TGTGCCACCAGTGATTTCGCCATCACGAACACCGGGGAGCTGTTTTTT. Translation: CATSDFAITNTGELFF.

The sample holds a few counts of this clonotype. V gene TRBV5-5 combines with J gene TRBJ2-2, with a tentative D call TRBD2 (5 bases). Trimming took 7 bases from V and 7 from J, leaving 11 bases between them. Germline V CDR1 and CDR2: SGHKS, YYEKEE (reference sequence). This CDR3 is 12 amino acids long. The CDR3 protein is CASGGSGGELFF. The DNA of the CDR3 is TGTGCCAGCGGAGGTTCGGGCGGGGAGCTGTTTTTT.

This clonotype was seen repeatedly, ten times or more. CDR3: CASSLNARGRLNTGELFF. The CDR3 nucleotides are TGTGCCAGCAGCTTAAATGCCAGGGGGAGGCTCAACACCGGGGAGCTGTTTTTT. The chain couples TRBV11-2 to TRBJ2-2, with D possibly being TRBD1 (7 bases). CDR3 size: 18 residues. Germline loops: CDR1 SGHAT, CDR2 FQNNGV. Trimming pared 2 bases from V and 2 bases from J, leaving 18 bases between.

This clonotype appeared a few times. This sequence joins TRBV27 and TRBJ2-4; 10 nucleotides align to TRBD1. The length of the CDR3 is 14 residues. V trimming: 6 bases; J trimming: 9 bases; junction bases outside the gene matches: 8. CDR1 is MNHEY and CDR2 is SMNVEV in the germline V gene (reference sequence). The CDR3: CASRGDRGLSIQYF. In nucleotides, the CDR3 is TGTGCCAGCAGAGGGGACAGGGGACTTTCCATTCAGTACTTC.

Many counts were recorded for this clonotype. This chain joins TRBV12-3 or TRBV12-4 and TRBJ2-3; a weak D match, TRBD2 (5 bases). The germline V and J ends were trimmed by 4 bases and 0 bases, with 17 bases remaining between them. This CDR3 is 17 amino acids long. The CDR3 DNA follows: TGTGCCAGCAGTTCAGAACTCAGCGGACCTAGCACAGATACGCAGTATTTT. It translates to CASSSELSGPSTDTQYF.

At least ten counts were recorded for this clonotype. J is TRBJ2-1 and V is TRBV12-3 or TRBV12-4, with D hard to call. The CDR3 is made up of 12 amino acids. The V end lost 6 bases, the J end lost 5 bases, and 8 bases lay between the germline ends. CDR3 loop: CASSHRNNEQFF. CDR3 in DNA: TGTGCCAGCAGCCATAGAAACAATGAGCAGTTCTTC.

This clonotype was counted many times. The chain uses TRBV27 and TRBJ2-6; D is uncertain. Germline lookup yields CDR1 MNHEY and CDR2 SMNVEV (reference sequence). This CDR3 has 17 amino acids. V was pared by 2 bases and J by 0 bases, with 11 bases between. The CDR3 spells CASSLNWQDSGANVLTF. CDR3 DNA sequence: TGTGCCAGCAGTTTAAATTGGCAGGACTCTGGGGCCAACGTCCTGACTTTC.

This clonotype was seen more than once but under ten times. V and J are TRBV6-5 and TRBJ2-6; D ambiguous. This CDR3 is 21 amino acids long. The V gene's germline CDR1 is MNHEY and CDR2 SVGAGI. The germline V and J ends were trimmed by 0 bases and 1 base, with 22 bases remaining between them. For the CDR3, the DNA is TGTGCCAGCAGTTACTCCTTGGTTGTATGGTCAATCCAGTCTGGGGCCAACGTCCTGACTTTC. Its translation: CASSYSLVVWSIQSGANVLTF.

This clonotype was picked up many times. This chain links TRBV3-1 with TRBJ2-3; D may be TRBD2 (6 bases). From germline, CDR1 is LGHDT and CDR2 YNNKEL (reference sequence). Trimming removed 3 bases at V and 6 bases at J, with 13 bases between. The CDR3 covers 14 residues. The CDR3 DNA reads as TGTGCCAGCAGCCATGGAACTAGCCGGGATACGCAGTATTTT. Protein: CASSHGTSRDTQYF.

This clonotype appeared many times. The V gene is TRBV19, the J gene TRBJ2-3; D gene uncertain. In germline, CDR1 is LNHDA, CDR2 SQIVND (reference sequence). V lost 7 bases and J lost 4, with 18 bases in between. CDR3 length equals 15 residues. The CDR3 loop is CASKVAVSTADTQYF. CDR3 bases: TGTGCCAGTAAGGTCGCGGTCAGCACCGCAGATACGCAGTATTTT.

This clonotype showed up just a few times. In DNA, the CDR3 is TGTGCAAGTCGCCCGCAACTAGCGCAAACGGTCAGCTCCTACAATGAGCAGTTCTTC. This translates into CASRPQLAQTVSSYNEQFF. The V and J genes are TRBV12-2 and TRBJ2-1; no check of the table's D call, TRBD2, against the DNA was made. TRBV12-2 is a pseudogene. This CDR3 has 19 residues.

The chain employs TRBV9 and TRBJ2-2; D ambiguous. This CDR3 is built from 13 residues. V gave up 6 bases and J gave up 0 bases, with 6 bases separating them. Germline lookup yields CDR1 SGDLS and CDR2 YYNGEE. The CDR3 DNA reads as TGTGCCAGCAAGGAAGCGAACACCGGGGAGCTGTTTTTT. Translation gives CASKEANTGELFF.

This clonotype was seen many times. The V call is TRBV6-2 or TRBV6-3, the J call TRBJ2-3, with a tentative D call TRBD2 (5 bases). Looked up from germline, CDR1 is MNHEY and CDR2 is SVGEGT. With 2 bases removed from V and 2 bases from J, the gap between germline ends came to 8 bases. The CDR3 has 14 amino acids. The CDR3 DNA follows: TGTGCCAGCAGTTACCTACGGGACACAGATACGCAGTATTTT. The encoded protein is CASSYLRDTDTQYF.

This clonotype was counted many times. The chain uses TRBV27 and TRBJ2-7; no definite D call. The germline CDR1 and CDR2 sequences are MNHEY and SMNVEV (reference sequence). The CDR3 totals 13 residues. V lost 3 bases and J 3 bases, leaving 9 bases between the germline ends. The CDR3 DNA reads TGTGCCAGCAGTTTTCGTCCAGACTACGAGCAGTACTTC. Translating it yields CASSFRPDYEQYF.

This clonotype occurred many times. V gene TRBV9 combines with J gene TRBJ2-2; tentative D call: TRBD1 (6 bases). The V gene's germline CDR1 is SGDLS and CDR2 YYNGEE. Trimming pared 7 bases from V and 2 bases from J, leaving 12 bases between. The length of the CDR3 is 14 residues. This CDR3 is CASAPGVNTGELFF. The DNA of the CDR3 is TGTGCCAGCGCACCAGGGGTTAACACCGGGGAGCTGTTTTTT.

This clonotype was counted at least ten times. The chain carries TRBV12-3 or TRBV12-4 and TRBJ1-1; maybe TRBD1 (6 bases). The CDR3 extends over 15 amino acids. V was cut by 4 bases and J by 3 bases, with 15 bases left in between. The CDR3 nucleotides are TGTGCCAGCAGTTGGACAGACTTTGGGGACACTGAAGCTTTCTTT. As protein: CASSWTDFGDTEAFF.

The chain carries TRBV12-2 and TRBJ2-1; whether TRBD1, the table's D call, matches the DNA was not checked. TRBV12-2 is a recognized pseudogene. The CDR3 spans 16 residues. CDR3 coding DNA: TGTGCAAGTCGCTTAGGATCTGGGGATAGGTACAATGAGCAGTTCTTC. Residues: CASRLGSGDRYNEQFF.